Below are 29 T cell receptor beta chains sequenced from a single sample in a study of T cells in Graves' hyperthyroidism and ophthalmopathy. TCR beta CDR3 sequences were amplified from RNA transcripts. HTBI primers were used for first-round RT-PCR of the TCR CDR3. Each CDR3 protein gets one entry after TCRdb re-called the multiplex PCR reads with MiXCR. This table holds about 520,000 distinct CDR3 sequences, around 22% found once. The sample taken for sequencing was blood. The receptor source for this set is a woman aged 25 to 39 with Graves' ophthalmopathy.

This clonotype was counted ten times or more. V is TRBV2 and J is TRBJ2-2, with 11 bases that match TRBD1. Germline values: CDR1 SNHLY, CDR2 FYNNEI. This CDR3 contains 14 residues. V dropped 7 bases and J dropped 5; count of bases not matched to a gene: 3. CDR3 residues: CASNGQGATGELFF. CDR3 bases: TGTGCCAGCAATGGACAGGGGGCTACCGGGGAGCTGTTTTTT.

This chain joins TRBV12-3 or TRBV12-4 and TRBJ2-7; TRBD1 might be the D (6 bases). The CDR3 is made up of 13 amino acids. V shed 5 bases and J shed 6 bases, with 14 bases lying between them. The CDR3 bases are TGTGCCAGCAGTGCCCCCACAGGGCTCGAGCAGTACTTC. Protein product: CASSAPTGLEQYF.

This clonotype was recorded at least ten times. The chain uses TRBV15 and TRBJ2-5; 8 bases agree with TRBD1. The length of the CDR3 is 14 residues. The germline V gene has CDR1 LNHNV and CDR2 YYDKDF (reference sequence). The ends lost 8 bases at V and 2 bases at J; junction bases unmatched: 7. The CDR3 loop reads CATERQGRQETQYF. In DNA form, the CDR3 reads TGTGCCACCGAACGACAGGGGCGACAAGAGACCCAGTACTTC.

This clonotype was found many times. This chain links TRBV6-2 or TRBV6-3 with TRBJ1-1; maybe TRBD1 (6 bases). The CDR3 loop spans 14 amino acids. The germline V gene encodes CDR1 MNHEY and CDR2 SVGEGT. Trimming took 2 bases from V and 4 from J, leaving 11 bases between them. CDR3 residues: CASSYLGQITEAFF. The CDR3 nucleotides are TGTGCCAGCAGTTACCTCGGACAGATCACTGAAGCTTTCTTT.

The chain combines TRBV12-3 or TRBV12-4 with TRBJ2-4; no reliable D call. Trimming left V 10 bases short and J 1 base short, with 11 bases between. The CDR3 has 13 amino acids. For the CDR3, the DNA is TGTGCCATCCACATCTTTGCCAAAAACATTCAGTACTTC. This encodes CAIHIFAKNIQYF.

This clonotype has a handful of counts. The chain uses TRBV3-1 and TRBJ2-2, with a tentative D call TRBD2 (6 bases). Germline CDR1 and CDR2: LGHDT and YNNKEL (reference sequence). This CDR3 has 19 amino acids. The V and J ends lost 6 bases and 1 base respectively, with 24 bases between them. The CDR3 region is CASRQYIGGRVKNTGELFF. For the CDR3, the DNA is TGTGCCAGCAGACAATATATTGGGGGGAGAGTTAAGAACACCGGGGAGCTGTTTTTT.

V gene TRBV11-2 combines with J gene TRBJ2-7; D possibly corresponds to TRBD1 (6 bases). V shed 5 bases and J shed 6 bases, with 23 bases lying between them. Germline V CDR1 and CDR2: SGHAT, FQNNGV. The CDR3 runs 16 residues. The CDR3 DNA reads TGTGCCAGCAGCCTCGGCCTAACAGGGTACAAGGGCGAGCAGTACTTC. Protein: CASSLGLTGYKGEQYF. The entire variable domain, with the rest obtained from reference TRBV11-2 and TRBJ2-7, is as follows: EAGVAQSPRYKIIEKRQSVAFWCNPISGHATLYWYQQILGQGPKLLIQFQNNGVVDDSQLPKDRFSAERLKGVDSTLKIQPAKLEDSAVYLCASSLGLTGYKGEQYFGPGTRLTVT.

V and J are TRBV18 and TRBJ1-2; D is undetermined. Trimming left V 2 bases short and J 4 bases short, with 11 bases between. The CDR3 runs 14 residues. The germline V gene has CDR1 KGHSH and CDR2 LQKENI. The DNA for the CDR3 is TGTGCCAGCTCACCAGCGGGTGACCCCTATGGCTACACCTTC. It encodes CASSPAGDPYGYTF.

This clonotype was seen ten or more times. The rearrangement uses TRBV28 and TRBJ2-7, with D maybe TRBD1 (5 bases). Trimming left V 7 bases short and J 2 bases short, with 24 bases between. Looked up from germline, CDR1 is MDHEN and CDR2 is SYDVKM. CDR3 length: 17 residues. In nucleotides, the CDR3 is TGTGCCAGCAAAGGCAGGGCGAACGAGCGCCTAACCTACGAGCAGTACTTC. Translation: CASKGRANERLTYEQYF.

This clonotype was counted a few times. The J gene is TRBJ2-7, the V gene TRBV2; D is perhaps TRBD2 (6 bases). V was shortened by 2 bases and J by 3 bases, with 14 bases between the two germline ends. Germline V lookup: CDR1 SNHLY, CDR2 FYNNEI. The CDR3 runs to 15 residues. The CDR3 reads CASSETSGGFYEQYF. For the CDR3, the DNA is TGTGCCAGCAGTGAAACGAGTGGGGGGTTCTACGAGCAGTACTTC.

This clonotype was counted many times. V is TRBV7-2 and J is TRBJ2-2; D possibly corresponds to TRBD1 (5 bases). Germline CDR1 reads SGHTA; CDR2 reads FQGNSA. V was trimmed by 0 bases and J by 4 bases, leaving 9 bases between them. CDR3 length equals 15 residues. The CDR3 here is CASSLAGPGTGELFF. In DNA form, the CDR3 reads TGTGCCAGCAGCTTAGCGGGGCCGGGCACCGGGGAGCTGTTTTTT.

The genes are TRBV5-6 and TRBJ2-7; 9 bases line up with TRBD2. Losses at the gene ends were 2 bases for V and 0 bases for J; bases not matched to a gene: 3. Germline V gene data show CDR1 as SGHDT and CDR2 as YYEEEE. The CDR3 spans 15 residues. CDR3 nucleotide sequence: TGTGCCAGCAGCTTCGCGGGAGGGCCCTCCTACGAGCAGTACTTC. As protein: CASSFAGGPSYEQYF.

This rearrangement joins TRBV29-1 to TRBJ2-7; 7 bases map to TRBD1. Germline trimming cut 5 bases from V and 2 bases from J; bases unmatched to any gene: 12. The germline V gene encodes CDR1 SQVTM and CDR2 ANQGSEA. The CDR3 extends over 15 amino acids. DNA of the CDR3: TGCAGCGTTCGGGTACAGGGACAGCCCCCCTACGAGCAGTACTTC. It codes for CSVRVQGQPPYEQYF.

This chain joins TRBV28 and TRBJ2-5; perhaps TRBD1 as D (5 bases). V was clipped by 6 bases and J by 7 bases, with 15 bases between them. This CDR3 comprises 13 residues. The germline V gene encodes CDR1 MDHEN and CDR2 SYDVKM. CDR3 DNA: TGTGCCAGCAGCCCTGGTGGGCAGGGGACCCAGTACTTC. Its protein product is CASSPGGQGTQYF.

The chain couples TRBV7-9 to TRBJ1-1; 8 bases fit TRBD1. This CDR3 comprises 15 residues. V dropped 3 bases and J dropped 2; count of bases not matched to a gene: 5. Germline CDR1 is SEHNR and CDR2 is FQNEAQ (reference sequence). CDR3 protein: CASSFRQGINTEAFF. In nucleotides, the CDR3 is TGTGCCAGCAGCTTTAGACAGGGGATAAACACTGAAGCTTTCTTT.

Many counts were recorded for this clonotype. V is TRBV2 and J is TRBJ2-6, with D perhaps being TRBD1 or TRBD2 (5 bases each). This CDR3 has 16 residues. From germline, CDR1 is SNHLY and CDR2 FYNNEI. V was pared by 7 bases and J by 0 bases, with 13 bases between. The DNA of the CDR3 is TGTGCCAGCACCCGGGACGGACACTCTGGGGCCAACGTCCTGACTTTC. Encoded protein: CASTRDGHSGANVLTF.

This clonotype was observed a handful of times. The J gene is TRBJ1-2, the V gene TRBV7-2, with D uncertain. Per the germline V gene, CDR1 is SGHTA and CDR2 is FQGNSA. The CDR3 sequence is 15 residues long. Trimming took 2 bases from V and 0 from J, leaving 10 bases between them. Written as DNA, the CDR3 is TGTGCCAGCAGCTTAACGGACGATACTAACTATGGCTACACCTTC. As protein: CASSLTDDTNYGYTF.

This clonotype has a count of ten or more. In DNA, the CDR3 is TGCAGTGCTAGAGACCGGGACAGAATTAAAACTAGGGCCTCCTACGAGCAGTACTTC. Amino acid sequence: CSARDRDRIKTRASYEQYF. This chain uses TRBV20-1 with TRBJ2-7; 7 bases match TRBD1. The CDR3 has 19 residues. The J segment lost 0 bases and the V segment lost 0 bases, leaving 17 bases of the junction unmatched. Germline V gives CDR1 DFQATT, CDR2 SNEGSKA (reference sequence).

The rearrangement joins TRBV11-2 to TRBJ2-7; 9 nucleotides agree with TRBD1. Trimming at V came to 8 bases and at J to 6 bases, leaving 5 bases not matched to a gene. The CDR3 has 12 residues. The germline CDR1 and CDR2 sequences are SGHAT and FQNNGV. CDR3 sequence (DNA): TGTGCCAGCGGGATGACAGGGGGCGAGCAGTACTTC. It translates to CASGMTGGEQYF. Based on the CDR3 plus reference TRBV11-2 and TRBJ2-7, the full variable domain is EAGVAQSPRYKIIEKRQSVAFWCNPISGHATLYWYQQILGQGPKLLIQFQNNGVVDDSQLPKDRFSAERLKGVDSTLKIQPAKLEDSAVYLCASGMTGGEQYFGPGTRLTVT.

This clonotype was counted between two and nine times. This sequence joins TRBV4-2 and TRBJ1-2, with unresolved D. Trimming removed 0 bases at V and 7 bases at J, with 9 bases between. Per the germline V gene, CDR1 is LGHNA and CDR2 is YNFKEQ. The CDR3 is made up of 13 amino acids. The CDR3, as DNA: TGTGCCAGCAGCCAAGATCGTTTAGGTGGCTACACCTTC. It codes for CASSQDRLGGYTF.

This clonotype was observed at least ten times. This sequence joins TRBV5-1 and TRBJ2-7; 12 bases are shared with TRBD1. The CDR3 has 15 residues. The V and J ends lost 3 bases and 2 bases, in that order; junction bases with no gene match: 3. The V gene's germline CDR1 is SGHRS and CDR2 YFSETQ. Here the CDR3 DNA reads TGCGCCAGCAGCTGGGGACAGGGGGCCACCTACGAGCAGTACTTC. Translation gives CASSWGQGATYEQYF.

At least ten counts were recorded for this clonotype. DNA for the CDR3: TGTGCCAGCAGTTTAGAGGACAGGAACACTGAAGCTTTCTTT. Protein sequence: CASSLEDRNTEAFF. The rearrangement joins TRBV28 to TRBJ1-1, with D perhaps matching TRBD1 (6 bases). Trimming removed 2 bases at V and 1 base at J, with 8 bases between. The CDR3 has 14 amino acids. Germline-derived CDR1 and CDR2 are MDHEN and SYDVKM.

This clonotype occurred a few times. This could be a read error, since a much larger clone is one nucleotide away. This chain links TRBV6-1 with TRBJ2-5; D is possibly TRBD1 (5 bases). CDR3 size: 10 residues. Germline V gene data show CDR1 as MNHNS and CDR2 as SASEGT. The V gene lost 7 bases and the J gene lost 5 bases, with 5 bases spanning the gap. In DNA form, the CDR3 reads TGTGCCAGCAAGGGGGAGACCCAGTACTTC. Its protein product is CASKGETQYF.

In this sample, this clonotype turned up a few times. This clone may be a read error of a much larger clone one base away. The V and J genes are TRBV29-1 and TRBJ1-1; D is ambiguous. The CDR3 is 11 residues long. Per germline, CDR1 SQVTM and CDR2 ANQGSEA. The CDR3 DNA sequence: TGCAGCGCCGTCCCGGTCACTGAAGCTTCCTTT. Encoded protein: CSAVPVTEASF.

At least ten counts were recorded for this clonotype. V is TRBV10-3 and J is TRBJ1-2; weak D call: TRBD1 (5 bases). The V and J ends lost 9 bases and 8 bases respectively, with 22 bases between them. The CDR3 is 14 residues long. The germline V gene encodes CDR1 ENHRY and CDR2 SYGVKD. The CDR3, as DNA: TGTGCCATTTCTGGGGCCAATCCGATCTACGGCTACACCTTC. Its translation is CAISGANPIYGYTF.

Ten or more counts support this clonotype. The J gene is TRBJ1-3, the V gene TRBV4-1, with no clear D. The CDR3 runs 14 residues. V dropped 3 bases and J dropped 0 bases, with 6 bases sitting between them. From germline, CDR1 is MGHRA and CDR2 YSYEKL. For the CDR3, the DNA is TGCGCCAGCAGCCAGGCCCACTCTGGAAACACCATATATTTT. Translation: CASSQAHSGNTIYF.

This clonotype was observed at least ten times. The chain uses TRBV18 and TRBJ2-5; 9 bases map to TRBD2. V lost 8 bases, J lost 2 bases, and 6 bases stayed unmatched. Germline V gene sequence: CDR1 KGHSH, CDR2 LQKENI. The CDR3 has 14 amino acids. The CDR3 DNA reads TGTGCCAGCAGCTTAACTAGCGGGCAAGAGACCCAGTACTTC. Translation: CASSLTSGQETQYF.

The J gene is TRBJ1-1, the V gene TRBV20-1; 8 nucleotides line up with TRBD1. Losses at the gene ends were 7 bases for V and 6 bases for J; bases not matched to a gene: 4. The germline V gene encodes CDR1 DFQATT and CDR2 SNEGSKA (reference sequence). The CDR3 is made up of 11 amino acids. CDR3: CSVRGPSEAFF. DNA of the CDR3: TGCAGTGTCAGGGGGCCCTCTGAAGCTTTCTTT.

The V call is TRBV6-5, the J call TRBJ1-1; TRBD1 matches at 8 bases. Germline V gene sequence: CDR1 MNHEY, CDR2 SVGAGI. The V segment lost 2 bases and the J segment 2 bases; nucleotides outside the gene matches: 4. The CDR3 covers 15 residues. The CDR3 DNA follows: TGTGCCAGCAGTTACACACAGGGGGTTAACACTGAAGCTTTCTTT. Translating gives CASSYTQGVNTEAFF.